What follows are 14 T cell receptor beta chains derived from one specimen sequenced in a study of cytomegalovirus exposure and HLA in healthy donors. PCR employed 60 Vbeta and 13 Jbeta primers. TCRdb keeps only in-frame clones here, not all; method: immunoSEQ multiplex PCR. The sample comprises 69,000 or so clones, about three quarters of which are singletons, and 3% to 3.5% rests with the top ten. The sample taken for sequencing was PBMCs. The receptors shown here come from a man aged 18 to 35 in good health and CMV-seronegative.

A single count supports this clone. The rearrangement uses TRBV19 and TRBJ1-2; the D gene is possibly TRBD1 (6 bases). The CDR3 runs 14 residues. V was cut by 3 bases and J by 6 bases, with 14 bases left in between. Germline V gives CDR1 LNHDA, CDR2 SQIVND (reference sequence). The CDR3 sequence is CASSIKTGSDGYTF. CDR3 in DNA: TGTGCCAGTAGTATTAAAACAGGGTCGGATGGCTACACCTTC.

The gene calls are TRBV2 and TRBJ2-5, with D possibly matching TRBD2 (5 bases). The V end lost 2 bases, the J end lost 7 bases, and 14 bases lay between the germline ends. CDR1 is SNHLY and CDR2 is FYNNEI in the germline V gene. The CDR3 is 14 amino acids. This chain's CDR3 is CASSELALSTTQYF. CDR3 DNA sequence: TGTGCCAGCAGTGAACTAGCTTTATCTACGACCCAGTACTTC. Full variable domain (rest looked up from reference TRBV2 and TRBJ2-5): EPEVTQTPSHQVTQMGQEVILRCVPISNHLYFYWYRQILGQKVEFLVSFYNNEISEKSEIFDDQFSVERPDGSNFTLKIRSTKLEDSAMYFCASSELALSTTQYFGPGTRLLVL.

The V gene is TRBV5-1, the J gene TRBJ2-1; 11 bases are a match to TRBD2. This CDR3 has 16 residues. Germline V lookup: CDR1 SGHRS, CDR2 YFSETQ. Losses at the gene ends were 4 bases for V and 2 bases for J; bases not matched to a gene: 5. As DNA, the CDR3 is TGCGCCAGCAGCCCCTCTAGCGGGGGGACCTACAATGAGCAGTTCTTC. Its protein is CASSPSSGGTYNEQFF.

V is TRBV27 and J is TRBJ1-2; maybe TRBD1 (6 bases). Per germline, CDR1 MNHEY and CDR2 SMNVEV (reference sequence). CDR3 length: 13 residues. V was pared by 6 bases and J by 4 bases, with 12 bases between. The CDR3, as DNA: TGTGCCAGCAGACAAGACAGGTTCTATGGCTACACCTTC. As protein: CASRQDRFYGYTF.

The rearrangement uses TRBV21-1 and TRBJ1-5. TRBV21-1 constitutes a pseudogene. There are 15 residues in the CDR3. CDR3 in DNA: TGTGCCAGCAGCAAAGTACGGGATAGCAATCAGCCCCAGCATTTT. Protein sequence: CASSKVRDSNQPQHF.

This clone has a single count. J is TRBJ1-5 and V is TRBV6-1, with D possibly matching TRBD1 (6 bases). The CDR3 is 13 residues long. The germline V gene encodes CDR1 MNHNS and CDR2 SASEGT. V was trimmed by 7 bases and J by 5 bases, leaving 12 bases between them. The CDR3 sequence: CASNGQSDQPQHF. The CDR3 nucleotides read TGTGCCAGCAACGGACAGAGCGATCAGCCCCAGCATTTT.

CDR3 bases: TGCAGCGTTGAAGAGGCAGGGGGCACAGATACGCAGTATTTT. It codes for CSVEEAGGTDTQYF. The chain uses TRBV29-1 and TRBJ2-3; perhaps TRBD1 as D (6 bases). This CDR3 region has 14 residues. Looked up from germline, CDR1 is SQVTM and CDR2 is ANQGSEA. V was trimmed by 0 bases and J by 1 base, leaving 8 bases between them.

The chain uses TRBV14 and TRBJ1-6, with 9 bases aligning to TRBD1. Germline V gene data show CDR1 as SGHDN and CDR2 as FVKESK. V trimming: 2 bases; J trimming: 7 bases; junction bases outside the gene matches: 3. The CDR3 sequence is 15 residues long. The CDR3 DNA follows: TGTGCCAGCAGCCAAACAGGGGGCGGCAATTCACCCCTCCACTTT. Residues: CASSQTGGGNSPLHF.

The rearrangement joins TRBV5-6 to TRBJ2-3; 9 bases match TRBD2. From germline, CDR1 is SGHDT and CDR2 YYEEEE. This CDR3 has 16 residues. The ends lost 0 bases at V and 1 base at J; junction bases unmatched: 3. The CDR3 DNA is TGTGCCAGCAGCTTGGCTCGCGGGGGGGGCACAGATACGCAGTATTTT. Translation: CASSLARGGGTDTQYF. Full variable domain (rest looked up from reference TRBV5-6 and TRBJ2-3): DAGVTQSPTHLIKTRGQQVTLRCSPKSGHDTVSWYQQALGQGPQFIFQYYEEEERQRGNFPDRFSGHQFPNYSSELNVNALLLGDSALYLCASSLARGGGTDTQYFGPGTRLTVL.

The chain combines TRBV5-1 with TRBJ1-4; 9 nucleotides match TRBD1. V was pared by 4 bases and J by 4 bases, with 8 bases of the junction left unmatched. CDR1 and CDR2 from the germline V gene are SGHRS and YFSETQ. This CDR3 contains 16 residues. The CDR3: CASSHGQGPLNEKLFF. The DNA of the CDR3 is TGCGCCAGCAGCCACGGACAGGGGCCCCTTAATGAAAAACTGTTTTTT.

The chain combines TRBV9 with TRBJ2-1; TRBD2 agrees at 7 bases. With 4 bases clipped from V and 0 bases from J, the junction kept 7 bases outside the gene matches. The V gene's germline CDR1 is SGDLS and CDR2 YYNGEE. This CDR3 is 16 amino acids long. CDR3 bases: TGTGCCAGCAGCACCCTCGGGGGGAGCTCCTACAATGAGCAGTTCTTC. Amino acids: CASSTLGGSSYNEQFF.

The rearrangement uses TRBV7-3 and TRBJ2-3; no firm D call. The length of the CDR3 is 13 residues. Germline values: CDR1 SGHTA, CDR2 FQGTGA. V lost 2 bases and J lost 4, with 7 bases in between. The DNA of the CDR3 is TGTGCCAGCAGCTTAGTCCGGGCAGATACGCAGTATTTT. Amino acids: CASSLVRADTQYF.

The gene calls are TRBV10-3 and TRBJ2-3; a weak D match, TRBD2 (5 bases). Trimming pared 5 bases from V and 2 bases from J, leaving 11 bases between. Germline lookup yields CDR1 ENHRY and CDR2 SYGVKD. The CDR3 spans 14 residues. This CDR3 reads CAISSYGDTDTQYF. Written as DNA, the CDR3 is TGTGCCATCAGTTCTTACGGGGACACAGATACGCAGTATTTT.

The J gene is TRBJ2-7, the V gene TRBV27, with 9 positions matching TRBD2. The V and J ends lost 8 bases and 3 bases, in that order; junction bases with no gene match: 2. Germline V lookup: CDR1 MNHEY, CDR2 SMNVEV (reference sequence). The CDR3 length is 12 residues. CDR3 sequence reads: CASRTSVYEQYF. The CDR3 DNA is TGTGCCAGCCGGACTAGCGTCTACGAGCAGTACTTC.